This entry lists 12 T cell receptor beta chains sequenced from one sample in a study of breast tumors, draining lymph nodes, adjacent tissues. The lymph nodes were axillary draining lymph nodes from breast cancer patients. TCRdb analysed the multiplex PCR reads with MiXCR anew, one entry per CDR3 protein. The table shows 150,000 to 250,000 distinct CDR3 sequences, with roughly 29% occurring only once. The source material was axillary lymph node tissue. All receptors come from a female donor with breast cancer. Some clones in this sample may be carry-over from other donors' samples.

Many counts were recorded for this clonotype. The J gene is TRBJ2-3, the V gene TRBV11-3; D remains unclear. From germline, CDR1 is SGHNT and CDR2 YENEEA. The CDR3 loop spans 14 amino acids. V lost 4 bases to trimming and J lost 0 bases, with 8 bases between them. The CDR3 protein is CASSSTPSTDTQYF. The CDR3 coding sequence is TGTGCCAGCAGCTCTACCCCGAGCACAGATACGCAGTATTTT.

This clonotype was counted at least ten times. V gene TRBV5-6 combines with J gene TRBJ2-5; 11 nucleotides align to TRBD2. Germline CDR1 is SGHDT and CDR2 is YYEEEE. With V trimmed by 3 bases and J by 1 base, 8 bases remained unmatched. CDR3 length equals 17 residues. The CDR3: CASSSYSSGRIQETQYF. The CDR3 DNA reads TGTGCCAGCAGCTCTTACTCTAGCGGGAGGATCCAAGAGACCCAGTACTTC.

This clonotype has just a few counts. This may be a read error: a much more frequent sequence differs by one nucleotide. The V and J genes are TRBV12-3 or TRBV12-4 and TRBJ2-2; 8 nucleotides agree with TRBD1. This CDR3 has 14 amino acids. V lost 3 bases, J lost 7 bases, and 4 bases stayed unmatched. CDR3 in amino acids: CASSFRGRDGELFF. As DNA, the CDR3 is TGTGCCAGCAGTTTCAGGGGGCGTGACGGGGAGCTGTTTTTT.

There are many counts of this clonotype. J is TRBJ1-6 and V is TRBV19; no firm D call. CDR1 is LNHDA, CDR2 SQIVND, per germline (reference sequence). The CDR3 has 14 amino acids. With 9 bases removed from V and 1 base from J, the gap between germline ends came to 10 bases. The DNA for the CDR3 is TGTGCCAGCCTCGATAGGTCCTATAATTCACCCCTCCACTTT. Translating it yields CASLDRSYNSPLHF.

This clonotype was observed many times. The V call is TRBV5-8, the J call TRBJ2-3, with 13 bases fitting TRBD2. Unmatched junction bases numbered 16, after V lost 2 bases and J lost 10 bases. Per germline, CDR1 SGHTS and CDR2 YDEGEE. The CDR3 consists of 18 residues. The CDR3 region has the DNA TGTGCCAGCAGCTTCAGCTACGGGACTAGCGGGGCCGCCGGGGCGCAGTATTTT. Translation: CASSFSYGTSGAAGAQYF.

CDR3 in DNA: TGTGCCAGCAGCCTCCACGGGGTGGAGACCCAGTACTTC. It codes for CASSLHGVETQYF. The genes are TRBV7-9 and TRBJ2-5, with D possibly being TRBD2 (5 bases). CDR1 is SEHNR, CDR2 FQNEAQ, per germline (reference sequence). This CDR3 comprises 13 residues. The V and J ends lost 5 bases and 5 bases respectively, with 12 bases between them. Full variable domain (outside the CDR3, taken from reference TRBV7-9 and TRBJ2-5): DTGVSQNPRHKITKRGQNVTFRCDPISEHNRLYWYRQTLGQGPEFLTYFQNEAQLEKSRLLSDRFSAERPKGSFSTLEIQRTEQGDSAMYLCASSLHGVETQYFGPGTRLLVL.

This clonotype has at least ten counts. This chain links TRBV14 with TRBJ2-7; no reliable D call. Trimming removed 1 base from V and 5 bases from J, with 21 bases in between. CDR3 length: 17 amino acids. Germline CDR1 and CDR2: SGHDN and FVKESK. This chain's CDR3 is CASSQGMISSRKHEQYF. The CDR3 DNA reads TGTGCCAGCAGCCAAGGGATGATTAGTAGTCGAAAACACGAGCAGTACTTC. Looking up the rest from reference TRBV14 and TRBJ2-7 gives the full variable domain: EAGVTQFPSHSVIEKGQTVTLRCDPISGHDNLYWYRRVMGKEIKFLLHFVKESKQDESGMPNNRFLAERTGGTYSTLKVQPAELEDSGVYFCASSQGMISSRKHEQYFGPGTRLTVT.

The chain couples TRBV6-6 to TRBJ1-1; no clear D. This CDR3 is built from 14 residues. Between the trimmed V and J ends, which lost 2 bases and 0 bases, there was a span of 7 bases. Germline V CDR1 and CDR2: MNHNY, SVGAGI (reference sequence). CDR3 loop: CASSYPTLNTEAFF. The CDR3 DNA reads as TGTGCCAGCAGTTACCCGACATTGAACACTGAAGCTTTCTTT.

As to this clonotype: With a much larger clone just one base away, this may be a read error. V usage is TRBV6-5 and J usage is TRBJ2-2; D is undetermined. The CDR3 totals 12 residues. Germline V gene lookup returns CDR1 MNHEY and CDR2 SVGAGI. The V gene lost 5 bases and the J gene lost 6 bases, with 7 bases spanning the gap. The CDR3 loop reads CASSHGPGELFF. CDR3 in DNA: TGTGCCAGCAGTCACGGCCCCGGGGAGCTGTTTTTT.

The chain has TRBV6-4 and TRBJ1-6, with D unclear. Trimming removed 2 bases at V and 0 bases at J, with 5 bases between. Germline CDR1 and CDR2: MRHNA and SNTAGT. The CDR3 length is 15 residues. The CDR3: CASSDISSYNSPLHF. Written as DNA, the CDR3 is TGTGCCAGCAGTGACATTAGCTCCTATAATTCACCCCTCCACTTT.

The rearrangement uses TRBV6-5 and TRBJ2-2; maybe TRBD1 (6 bases). Germline V CDR1 and CDR2: MNHEY, SVGAGI. The germline V and J ends were trimmed by 4 bases and 5 bases, with 14 bases remaining between them. The CDR3 is 15 residues long. As DNA, the CDR3 is TGTGCCAGCAGTTCTTATGACAGGTCGACCGGGGAGCTGTTTTTT. This translates into CASSSYDRSTGELFF.

The chain has TRBV6-5 and TRBJ2-1; 7 bases map to TRBD1. This CDR3 is built from 14 residues. V gave up 8 bases and J gave up 3 bases; unmatched junction bases: 7. The germline CDR1 and CDR2 sequences are MNHEY and SVGAGI. The CDR3 here is CASCPQGDYNEQFF. The CDR3, as DNA: TGTGCCAGCTGCCCCCAGGGGGACTACAATGAGCAGTTCTTC.